This T cell receptor (beta chain) stems from a study of shared T cell receptors in the human thymus. This CDR3 has 15 residues. The ends lost 3 bases at V and 3 bases at J; junction bases unmatched: 6. The germline V gene has CDR1 SGHRS and CDR2 YFSETQ. Profiling relied on immunoSEQ multiplex PCR, and the TCRdb table lists in-frame clones only, not all of them. The sample has hundreds of thousands of clones; around 78% are singletons. The data were also submitted as part of a second study, on human thymus T cells. As reported in that work: Corrective heart surgery yielded the resections from which the thymus tissue came. The authors found apparently biased V and J gene usage in thymic and blood repertoires.

The chain employs TRBV5-1 and TRBJ1-1; TRBD1 matches at 9 bases. This clonotype was sampled from a boy in the first two years of life with a congenital heart defect. Input material: thymocytes. This chain's CDR3 is CASSSHRQGDTEAFF. CDR3 DNA sequence: TGCGCCAGCAGCTCACACAGACAGGGGGACACTGAAGCTTTCTTT.